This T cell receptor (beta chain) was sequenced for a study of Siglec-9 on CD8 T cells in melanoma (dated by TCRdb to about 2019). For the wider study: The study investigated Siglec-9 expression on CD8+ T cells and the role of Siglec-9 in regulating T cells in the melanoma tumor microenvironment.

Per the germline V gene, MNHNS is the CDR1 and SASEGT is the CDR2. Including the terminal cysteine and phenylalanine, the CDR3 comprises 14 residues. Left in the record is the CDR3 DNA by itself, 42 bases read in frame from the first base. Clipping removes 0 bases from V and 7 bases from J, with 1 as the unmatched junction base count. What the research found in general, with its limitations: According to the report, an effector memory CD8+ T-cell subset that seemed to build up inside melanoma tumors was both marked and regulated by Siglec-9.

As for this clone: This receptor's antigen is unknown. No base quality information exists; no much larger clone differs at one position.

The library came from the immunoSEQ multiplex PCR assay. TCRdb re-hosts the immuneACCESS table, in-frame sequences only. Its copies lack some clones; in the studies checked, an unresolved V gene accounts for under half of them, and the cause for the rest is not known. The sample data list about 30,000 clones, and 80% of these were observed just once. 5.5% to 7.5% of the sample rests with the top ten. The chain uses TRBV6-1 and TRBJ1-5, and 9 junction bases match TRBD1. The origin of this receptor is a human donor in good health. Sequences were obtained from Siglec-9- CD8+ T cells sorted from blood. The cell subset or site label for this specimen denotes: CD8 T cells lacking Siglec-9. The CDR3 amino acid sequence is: CASSEAGTGQPQHF. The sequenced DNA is TGTGCCAGCAGTGAAGCTGGGACAGGGCAGCCCCAGCATTTT.